This T cell receptor (beta chain) was sequenced during a study of shared clonotypes between healthy human individuals. CDR3 size: 15 residues. Germline CDR1 reads MDHEN; CDR2 reads SYDVKM. The trim removed 6 bases at V and 1 base at J, leaving 7 bases unmatched. The assay was immunoSEQ multiplex PCR, and TCRdb's table has in-frame clones only and misses some. The sample has some 2.1 million clones; over 85% are singletons. Study observations and caveats: For naive CD4 cells, around 5.1% of clonotypes were shared across a few donors. Generally, estimated richness proved larger in naive subsets than it did in memory subsets. Only blood was sampled; tissue repertoires likely differ.

A word on this clone: Its antigen is as yet unknown.

The sequenced sample was naive CD4+ T cells sorted from blood. Subset here: CD45RA+ positively selected. The rearrangement uses TRBV28 and TRBJ1-1, with 8 bases fitting TRBD1. The TCR originated in a young man in good health. CDR3 sequence: CASSYLQGGNTEAFF. CDR3 DNA: TGTGCCAGCAGCTACTTACAGGGGGGGAACACTGAAGCTTTCTTT.